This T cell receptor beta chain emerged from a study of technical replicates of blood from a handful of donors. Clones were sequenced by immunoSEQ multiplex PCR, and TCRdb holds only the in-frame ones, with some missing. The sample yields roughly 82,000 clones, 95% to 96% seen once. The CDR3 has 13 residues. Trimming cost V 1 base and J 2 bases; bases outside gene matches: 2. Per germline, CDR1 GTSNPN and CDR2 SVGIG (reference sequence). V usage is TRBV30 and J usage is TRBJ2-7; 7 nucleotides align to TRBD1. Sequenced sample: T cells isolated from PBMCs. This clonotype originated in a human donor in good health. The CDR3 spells CAWSAGGTYEQYF. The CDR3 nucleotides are TGTGCCTGGAGTGCAGGGGGAACCTACGAGCAGTACTTC.